The 20 T cell receptor beta chains in this list originate from one sample, sequenced in a study of monozygotic twins with inflammatory bowel disease. From its re-call of the 5' RACE reads, TCRdb lists each CDR3 protein once, without DNA. This repertoire includes approximately 400,000 distinct CDR3 sequences. The sequencing sample was made of blood. These receptors were taken from a human donor with ulcerative colitis or Crohn's disease, or a healthy co-twin of an affected twin (not recorded which).

V gene TRBV6-5 combines with J gene TRBJ2-1. The CDR3 is 13 amino acids. In germline, CDR1 is MNHEY, CDR2 SVGAGI. The CDR3 spells CASSYLSSNEQFF.

J is TRBJ2-7 and V is TRBV5-1; without DNA, the TCRdb call of TRBD1 cannot be checked. CDR3 length equals 15 residues. CDR1 is SGHRS and CDR2 is YFSETQ in the germline V gene. The CDR3 loop reads CASSLKGVSSYEQYF.

The V call is TRBV29-1, the J call TRBJ2-7; without DNA, the TCRdb call of TRBD2 cannot be checked. The CDR3 contains 12 residues. Germline V lookup: CDR1 SQVTM, CDR2 ANQGSEA. CDR3 residues: CSVIRGGDEQYF.

The V gene is TRBV18, the J gene TRBJ2-7; with no DNA, the TCRdb D assignment of TRBD1 cannot be verified. CDR3 length equals 15 residues. The germline gives CDR1 KGHSH, CDR2 LQKENI. This chain's CDR3 is CASSPLAGGQYEQYF.

The chain joins TRBV4-1 to TRBJ2-3; as DNA is missing, the TRBD1 call by TCRdb cannot be tested. The CDR3 extends over 13 amino acids. Germline V gene data show CDR1 as MGHRA and CDR2 as YSYEKL. Here the CDR3 reads CASSQADSTSQYF.

The genes are TRBV24-1 and TRBJ2-1; TCRdb selects TRBD1, and the lack of DNA leaves this call unchecked. Germline CDR1 and CDR2: KGHDR and SFDVKD. The CDR3 sequence is 15 residues long. CDR3: CATSDLPGGVNEQFF.

The chain combines TRBV20-1 with TRBJ2-3. This CDR3 contains 11 residues. In germline, CDR1 is DFQATT, CDR2 SNEGSKA (reference sequence). This CDR3 is CSANSMDTQYF.

This chain uses TRBV7-9 with TRBJ2-3. CDR3 size: 16 residues. Germline CDR1 and CDR2: SEHNR and FQNEAQ (reference sequence). The CDR3 loop is CASSLLVGPRTDTQYF.

The chain carries TRBV3-1 and TRBJ1-2. CDR1 and CDR2 (germline): LGHDT, YNNKEL (reference sequence). This CDR3 is 13 amino acids long. The CDR3 reads CASSQGVWKGYTF.

The J gene is TRBJ1-1, the V gene TRBV18. The length of the CDR3 is 13 residues. Germline lookup yields CDR1 KGHSH and CDR2 LQKENI. This CDR3 is CASSPTGVTEAFF.

The chain joins TRBV10-3 to TRBJ2-2; with no DNA, the TCRdb D assignment of TRBD1 cannot be verified. Germline-derived CDR1 and CDR2 are ENHRY and SYGVKD. The CDR3 totals 14 residues. CDR3: CAISERATGRELFF.

V gene TRBV20-1 combines with J gene TRBJ2-1; the TCRdb D gene call, TRBD2, has no DNA to confirm it. Germline V gene lookup returns CDR1 DFQATT and CDR2 SNEGSKA (reference sequence). The CDR3 length is 14 residues. The CDR3 here is CSASSGRHYNEQFF.

The chain couples TRBV29-1 to TRBJ2-7. CDR1 and CDR2 (germline): SQVTM, ANQGSEA. The CDR3 extends over 13 amino acids. The CDR3 loop reads CSAGHGLDYEQYF.

This rearrangement joins TRBV6-5 to TRBJ2-5. The length of the CDR3 is 11 residues. Germline CDR1 and CDR2: MNHEY and SVGAGI. CDR3 residues: CASQRTETQYF.

The chain has TRBV6-1 and TRBJ2-5; TCRdb's D call of TRBD1 is untestable without DNA. The CDR3 is 15 residues long. In germline, CDR1 is MNHNS, CDR2 SASEGT. The CDR3: CASSAPIGGRETQYF.

CDR3 sequence: CASSLEGGWTEAFF. J is TRBJ1-1 and V is TRBV5-1; with no DNA, the TCRdb D assignment of TRBD1 cannot be verified. The CDR3 is 14 amino acids. Germline V lookup: CDR1 SGHRS, CDR2 YFSETQ.

V gene TRBV20-1 combines with J gene TRBJ2-5; TCRdb indicates TRBD1, and absent DNA this call remains unverified. Per the germline V gene, CDR1 is DFQATT and CDR2 is SNEGSKA (reference sequence). This CDR3 is built from 13 residues. The CDR3 loop is CSARALPVGTQYF.

The chain's CDR3 is CASSSGRPTDTQYF. V and J are TRBV7-2 and TRBJ2-3; the TCRdb call, TRBD2, lacks DNA for checking. The CDR3 loop spans 14 amino acids. Germline CDR1 reads SGHTA; CDR2 reads FQGNSA.

The chain couples TRBV5-1 to TRBJ2-3; the TRBD2 assignment by TCRdb is unverifiable without DNA. The CDR3 is made up of 15 amino acids. Germline V lookup: CDR1 SGHRS, CDR2 YFSETQ. CDR3 loop: CASSPEGAGADTQYF.

The rearrangement uses TRBV29-1 and TRBJ1-2. Germline lookup yields CDR1 SQVTM and CDR2 ANQGSEA. This CDR3 contains 12 residues. The CDR3 sequence is CSATVSNYGYTF.